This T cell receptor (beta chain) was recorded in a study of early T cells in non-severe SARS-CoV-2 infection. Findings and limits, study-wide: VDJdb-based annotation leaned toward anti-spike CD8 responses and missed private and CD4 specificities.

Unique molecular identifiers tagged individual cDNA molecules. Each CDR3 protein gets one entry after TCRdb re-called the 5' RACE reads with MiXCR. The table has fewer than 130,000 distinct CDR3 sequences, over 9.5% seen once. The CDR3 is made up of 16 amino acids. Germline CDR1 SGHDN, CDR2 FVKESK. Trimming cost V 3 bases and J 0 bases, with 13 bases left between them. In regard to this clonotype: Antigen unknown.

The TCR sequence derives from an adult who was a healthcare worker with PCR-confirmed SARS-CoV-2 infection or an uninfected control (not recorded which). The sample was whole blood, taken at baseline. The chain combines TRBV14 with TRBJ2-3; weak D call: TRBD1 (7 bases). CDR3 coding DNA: TGTGCCAGCAGCCATGGAGGGGGCTGGAGCACAGATACGCAGTATTTT. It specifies CASSHGGGWSTDTQYF.